These 14 T cell receptor beta chains were all obtained from the same sample, sequenced in a study of CD8 T cells in ankylosing spondylitis. TCRdb reprocessed the 5' RACE reads with MiXCR, giving one entry per CDR3 protein. This sample has 200,000 to 300,000 distinct CDR3 sequences, with about 24% found just once. Sequencing was done on a sample of blood, either unsorted or a sorted T cell fraction (not recorded which). Receptors originate from a male donor with ankylosing spondylitis or in good health (not recorded which).

This sequence joins TRBV12-3 or TRBV12-4 and TRBJ2-7, with 10 bases lining up with TRBD1. V was pared by 4 bases and J by 9 bases, with 3 bases of the junction left unmatched. The CDR3 sequence is 12 residues long. CDR3 region: CASSSGQGVQYF. The DNA for the CDR3 is TGTGCCAGCAGTTCAGGACAGGGGGTGCAGTACTTC.

The gene calls are TRBV20-1 and TRBJ2-7; D remains ambiguous. Per the germline V gene, CDR1 is DFQATT and CDR2 is SNEGSKA (reference sequence). There are 13 residues in the CDR3. V was pared by 2 bases and J by 0 bases, with 8 bases between. The CDR3 region has the DNA TGCAGTGCTAGACGGACGCACTCCTACGAGCAGTACTTC. Residues: CSARRTHSYEQYF.

There are many counts of this clonotype. The junction shows a germline mismatch at one end, possibly a read error. The V gene is TRBV7-2, the J gene TRBJ1-1; D perhaps matches TRBD1 (5 bases). The CDR3 has 14 residues. Germline CDR1 is SGHTA and CDR2 is FQGNSA. DNA of the CDR3: TGTGCCAGCACCATTGGGGGGGGGTACACCGAAGCTTTCTTT. Its protein product is CASTIGGGYTEAFF.

This clonotype was counted only a few times. This rearrangement joins TRBV7-9 to TRBJ2-5; 8 bases map to TRBD1. The V gene end was trimmed by 1 base and the J gene end by 2 bases; junction bases not matched to a gene: 6. CDR3 length equals 16 residues. Looked up from germline, CDR1 is SEHNR and CDR2 is FQNEAQ (reference sequence). The DNA for the CDR3 is TGTGCCAGCAGCTTAGGAGACAGGGGTCGACAAGAGACCCAGTACTTC. Its protein product is CASSLGDRGRQETQYF.

The genes are TRBV9 and TRBJ2-7, with D maybe TRBD2 (5 bases). CDR3 length: 15 amino acids. V was cut by 3 bases and J by 3 bases, with 16 bases left in between. Looked up from germline, CDR1 is SGDLS and CDR2 is YYNGEE. CDR3 sequence: CASSAGRTGGYEQYF. The CDR3, as DNA: TGTGCCAGCAGCGCCGGGCGGACCGGAGGCTACGAGCAGTACTTC.

This clonotype has a count of ten or more. The chain has TRBV11-2 and TRBJ1-1, with 7 bases identical to TRBD1. The germline gives CDR1 SGHAT, CDR2 FQNNGV. Trimming at V came to 5 bases and at J to 0 bases, leaving 9 bases not matched to a gene. This CDR3 has 16 amino acids. The CDR3 is CASSPRQGLLNTEAFF. DNA of the CDR3: TGTGCCAGCAGCCCAAGACAGGGATTACTGAACACTGAAGCTTTCTTT. Looking up the rest from reference TRBV11-2 and TRBJ1-1 gives the full variable domain: EAGVAQSPRYKIIEKRQSVAFWCNPISGHATLYWYQQILGQGPKLLIQFQNNGVVDDSQLPKDRFSAERLKGVDSTLKIQPAKLEDSAVYLCASSPRQGLLNTEAFFGQGTRLTVV.

For this clonotype: One base away lies a much larger clone, so this may be a sequencing read error. This chain connects TRBV12-3 or TRBV12-4 to TRBJ1-2; TRBD1 matches at 9 bases. V shed 7 bases and J 7 bases; nucleotides not matched to a gene: 7. The CDR3 sequence is 13 residues long. The CDR3 spells CASTSGQGCGYTF. The CDR3 region has the DNA TGTGCCAGCACCTCGGGACAGGGTTGTGGCTACACCTTC.

This clonotype occurred many times. V gene TRBV29-1 combines with J gene TRBJ1-5; 7 bases fit TRBD1. V trimming: 6 bases; J trimming: 3 bases; junction bases outside the gene matches: 2. Looked up from germline, CDR1 is SQVTM and CDR2 is ANQGSEA. The CDR3 totals 12 residues. The CDR3 DNA reads as TGCAGCGTCGGGACAGCCAATCAGCCCCAGCATTTT. It encodes CSVGTANQPQHF. The complete variable domain, with remaining parts taken from reference TRBV29-1 and TRBJ1-5, reads SAVISQKPSRDICQRGTSLTIQCQVDSQVTMMFWYRQQPGQSLTLIATANQGSEATYESGFVIDKFPISRPNLTFSTLTVSNMSPEDSSIYLCSVGTANQPQHFGDGTRLSIL.

This clonotype was seen many times. V is TRBV20-1 and J is TRBJ2-7, with D possibly being TRBD2 (6 bases). The ends were cut back, 5 bases at V and 6 bases at J, with 17 bases in the middle. Germline values: CDR1 DFQATT, CDR2 SNEGSKA (reference sequence). The CDR3 runs 13 residues. CDR3 loop: CSARPGVASEQYF. The CDR3 DNA sequence: TGCAGTGCTCGGCCGGGGGTTGCTTCCGAGCAGTACTTC.

This clonotype was observed many times. This rearrangement joins TRBV20-1 to TRBJ2-2, with a weak D call TRBD2 (6 bases). Trimming stripped 3 bases from V and 0 bases from J, with 11 bases between. The germline CDR1 and CDR2 sequences are DFQATT and SNEGSKA (reference sequence). This CDR3 has 15 amino acids. CDR3 amino acids: CSASPTGANTGELFF. The CDR3 DNA is TGCAGTGCTAGCCCGACGGGGGCGAACACCGGGGAGCTGTTTTTT.

This clonotype turned up a few times. V gene TRBV20-1 combines with J gene TRBJ2-3; D remains unclear. The CDR3 is 12 residues long. The V gene's germline CDR1 is DFQATT and CDR2 SNEGSKA (reference sequence). The ends were cut back, 0 bases at V and 8 bases at J, with 9 bases in the middle. The CDR3 sequence is CSARDLGRTQYF. The CDR3 DNA sequence: TGCAGTGCTAGAGATTTAGGCCGTACGCAGTATTTT.

This clonotype was counted at least ten times. V is TRBV12-3 or TRBV12-4 and J is TRBJ2-1; TRBD1 agrees at 7 bases. The CDR3 consists of 11 residues. The V and J ends lost 3 bases and 15 bases, in that order; junction bases with no gene match: 5. CDR3 nucleotide sequence: TGTGCCAGCAGTTTTAGGGACAGTCGGTTCTTC. Translating gives CASSFRDSRFF.

This clonotype has just a few counts. The V call is TRBV20-1, the J call TRBJ2-5, with TRBD2 matching 11 bases. The J segment lost 3 bases and the V segment lost 0 bases, leaving 3 bases of the junction unmatched. The CDR3 sequence is 15 residues long. The germline V gene encodes CDR1 DFQATT and CDR2 SNEGSKA (reference sequence). The DNA of the CDR3 is TGCAGTGCTAGAGATACGGGACTAGCGGAAGAGACCCAGTACTTC. Protein: CSARDTGLAEETQYF.

Only a few counts were recorded for this clonotype. This chain connects TRBV20-1 to TRBJ2-1; D is uncertain. The germline gives CDR1 DFQATT, CDR2 SNEGSKA (reference sequence). V was pared by 0 bases and J by 10 bases, with 7 bases between. The CDR3 has 11 amino acids. The CDR3 DNA sequence: TGCAGTGCTAGAGATCCATCCGAGCAGTTCTTC. This sequence encodes CSARDPSEQFF.